Here is one TCR beta chain with its context. The repertoire was sequenced with immunoSEQ multiplex PCR; TCRdb's copy has only in-frame clones and lacks some. There are hundreds of thousands of clones in the sample; about 91% occur only once, and 9.5% lies in the top ten. These data are taken from a study of blood T cell repertoires in COVID-19. The germline gives CDR1 LNHDA, CDR2 SQIVND (reference sequence). The CDR3 sequence is 16 residues long. V dropped 2 bases and J dropped 6; count of bases not matched to a gene: 6. This sequence originates from a woman in her thirties or forties who had recovered from COVID-19. The sample taken for sequencing was PBMCs or T cells enriched from blood (not recorded which). The rearrangement links TRBV19 to TRBJ2-2, with 10 bases identical to TRBD1. The chain's CDR3 is CASSIRDRGRPGELFF. CDR3 sequence (DNA): TGTGCCAGTAGTATAAGGGACAGGGGCCGTCCCGGGGAGCTGTTTTTT.